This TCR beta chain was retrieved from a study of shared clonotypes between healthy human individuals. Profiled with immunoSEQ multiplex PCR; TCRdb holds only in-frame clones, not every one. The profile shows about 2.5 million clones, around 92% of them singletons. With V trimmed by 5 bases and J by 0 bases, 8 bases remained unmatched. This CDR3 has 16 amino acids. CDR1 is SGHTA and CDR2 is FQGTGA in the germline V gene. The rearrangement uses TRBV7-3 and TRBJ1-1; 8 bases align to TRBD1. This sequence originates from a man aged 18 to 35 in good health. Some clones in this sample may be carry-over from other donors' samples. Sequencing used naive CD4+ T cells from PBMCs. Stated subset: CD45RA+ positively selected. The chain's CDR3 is CASSLQGGRMNTEAFF. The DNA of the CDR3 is TGTGCCAGCAGCCTACAGGGGGGAAGGATGAACACTGAAGCTTTCTTT.